A selection of T cell receptor beta chains follows, all from one sample in a study of blood T cell repertoires in COVID-19. Clones were sequenced by immunoSEQ multiplex PCR, and TCRdb holds only the in-frame ones, with some missing. The profile shows under 250,000 clones, about four fifths of them singletons. Sample: peripheral blood. The receptors originated from a man between 45 and 60 years old with acute or convalescent COVID-19. Each CDR3 is given with its conserved first and last residue. D genes are given only for firm matches. A clone size is listed for some rows: how often the clone was seen (once, few, many), or a class if it is expanded.

j_gene: TRBJ2-7
v_gene: TRBV6-5
abundance: .
d_gene: TRBD2
CDR3aa: CASTPRGGGDYEQYF
CDR3nt: TGTGCCAGCACCCCACGGGGCGGGGGGGATTACGAGCAGTACTTC

j_gene: TRBJ2-7
v_gene: TRBV9
abundance: .
d_gene: TRBD1
CDR3aa: CASSAAGQGMSEQYF
CDR3nt: TGTGCCAGCAGCGCCGCGGGACAGGGTATGAGCGAGCAGTACTTC

j_gene: TRBJ2-1
v_gene: TRBV6-5
abundance: .
d_gene: TRBD1
CDR3aa: CASSSRRDRLNEQFF
CDR3nt: TGTGCCAGCAGTTCCCGCCGGGACAGGCTGAATGAGCAGTTCTTC

j_gene: TRBJ1-5
v_gene: TRBV2
abundance: .
d_gene: .
CDR3aa: CASRRDSGNQPQHF
CDR3nt: TGTGCCAGCAGAAGGGACTCTGGCAATCAGCCCCAGCATTTT

j_gene: TRBJ2-1
v_gene: TRBV6-5
abundance: once
d_gene: TRBD2
CDR3aa: CASSLAGGGYNEQFF
CDR3nt: TGTGCCAGCAGTTTAGCGGGAGGTGGCTACAATGAGCAGTTCTTC

j_gene: TRBJ2-7
v_gene: TRBV6-5
abundance: .
d_gene: TRBD1
CDR3aa: CASTGTATYEQYF
CDR3nt: TGTGCCAGCACAGGGACAGCGACCTACGAGCAGTACTTC

j_gene: TRBJ2-7
v_gene: TRBV9
abundance: .
d_gene: .
CDR3aa: CASSVGVSAYEQYF
CDR3nt: TGTGCCAGCAGCGTAGGCGTATCGGCCTACGAGCAGTACTTC

j_gene: TRBJ1-4
v_gene: TRBV18
abundance: .
d_gene: .
CDR3aa: CASLQGSDEKLFF
CDR3nt: TGTGCCAGCCTACAGGGTAGTGATGAAAAACTGTTTTTT

j_gene: TRBJ2-7
v_gene: TRBV6-5
abundance: .
d_gene: .
CDR3aa: CASSYPTGRGHEQYF
CDR3nt: TGTGCCAGCAGTTACCCCACGGGTAGGGGTCACGAGCAGTACTTC

j_gene: TRBJ2-4
v_gene: TRBV3-1/TRBV3-2
abundance: once
d_gene: .
CDR3aa: CASSQLDRINIQYF
CDR3nt: TGTGCCAGCAGCCAACTAGATCGTATAAACATTCAGTACTTC

j_gene: TRBJ2-1
v_gene: TRBV24-1
abundance: once
d_gene: .
CDR3aa: CATSDENYEQFF
CDR3nt: TGTGCCACCAGTGACGAGAATTATGAGCAGTTCTTC

j_gene: TRBJ1-2
v_gene: TRBV27
abundance: .
d_gene: .
CDR3aa: CASSFGGARGYTF
CDR3nt: TGTGCCAGCAGTTTCGGTGGGGCGAGGGGCTACACCTTC

j_gene: TRBJ2-4
v_gene: TRBV11-2
abundance: .
d_gene: .
CDR3aa: CASSQPGDPLITAKNIQYF
CDR3nt: TGTGCCAGCAGTCAACCGGGAGACCCTCTAATAACGGCCAAAAACATTCAGTACTTC

j_gene: TRBJ1-6
v_gene: TRBV5-1
abundance: .
d_gene: TRBD1
CDR3aa: CASSLRQGDYNSPLHF
CDR3nt: TGCGCCAGCAGCTTGCGACAGGGGGATTATAATTCACCCCTCCACTTT

j_gene: TRBJ2-1
v_gene: TRBV14
abundance: .
d_gene: .
CDR3aa: CASSHETRRSYEQFF
CDR3nt: TGTGCCAGCAGCCACGAGACTAGAAGGTCGTATGAGCAGTTCTTC

j_gene: TRBJ1-2
v_gene: TRBV5-5
abundance: .
d_gene: .
CDR3aa: CASSLDRLYGYTF
CDR3nt: TGTGCCAGCAGCTTGGACAGGTTATATGGCTACACCTTC

j_gene: TRBJ2-2
v_gene: TRBV4-1
abundance: .
d_gene: .
CDR3aa: CASSSGQSTGELFF
CDR3nt: TGCGCCAGCAGCTCCGGACAATCCACCGGGGAGCTGTTTTTT

j_gene: TRBJ2-1
v_gene: TRBV7-2
abundance: few
d_gene: TRBD2
CDR3aa: CASSTPGTSYNEQFF
CDR3nt: TGTGCCAGCAGCACCCCCGGGACTAGCTACAATGAGCAGTTCTTC

j_gene: TRBJ2-7
v_gene: TRBV7-9
abundance: .
d_gene: .
CDR3aa: CASSPPVPGPTKGSYEQYF
CDR3nt: TGTGCCAGCAGCCCCCCCGTCCCGGGTCCTACAAAGGGGTCCTACGAGCAGTACTTC

j_gene: TRBJ1-5
v_gene: TRBV2
abundance: once
d_gene: .
CDR3aa: CASSGQKGGNQPQHF
CDR3nt: TGTGCCAGCAGTGGACAAAAGGGGGGGAATCAGCCCCAGCATTTT

j_gene: TRBJ2-3
v_gene: TRBV6-2/TRBV6-3
abundance: .
d_gene: .
CDR3aa: CASSYPHGRQDTQYF
CDR3nt: TGTGCCAGCAGTTACCCCCATGGCAGACAAGATACGCAGTATTTT

j_gene: TRBJ2-5
v_gene: TRBV10-3
abundance: .
d_gene: TRBD1
CDR3aa: CAISPGGQETQYF
CDR3nt: TGTGCCATCTCTCCAGGGGGCCAAGAGACCCAGTACTTC

j_gene: TRBJ2-1
v_gene: TRBV10-3
abundance: .
d_gene: TRBD2
CDR3aa: CAIREPGLSYNEQFF
CDR3nt: TGTGCCATCAGGGAACCGGGACTATCCTACAATGAGCAGTTCTTC

j_gene: TRBJ2-7
v_gene: TRBV7-9
abundance: .
d_gene: TRBD1
CDR3aa: CASGRPTPGQKSSYEQYF
CDR3nt: TGTGCCAGCGGACGACCCACACCGGGACAGAAGAGCTCCTACGAGCAGTACTTC

j_gene: TRBJ2-2
v_gene: TRBV7-3
abundance: .
d_gene: TRBD1
CDR3aa: CASSRDRDTGELFF
CDR3nt: TGTGCCAGCAGCAGGGACAGGGACACCGGGGAGCTGTTTTTT

j_gene: TRBJ2-5
v_gene: TRBV3-1/TRBV3-2
abundance: .
d_gene: .
CDR3aa: CASSQDRGEETQYF
CDR3nt: TGTGCCAGCAGCCAAGACAGGGGTGAAGAGACCCAGTACTTC

j_gene: TRBJ1-4
v_gene: TRBV5-1
abundance: .
d_gene: .
CDR3aa: CASSLLQGTGEKLFF
CDR3nt: TGCGCCAGCAGCTTGTTACAGGGTACCGGGGAAAAACTGTTTTTT

j_gene: TRBJ2-1
v_gene: TRBV9
abundance: .
d_gene: TRBD1
CDR3aa: CASSGDRGEGEQFF
CDR3nt: TGTGCCAGCAGCGGGGACAGGGGCGAGGGGGAGCAGTTCTTC

j_gene: TRBJ1-2
v_gene: TRBV7-9
abundance: .
d_gene: TRBD1
CDR3aa: CASSQTGGEDYTF
CDR3nt: TGTGCCAGCAGCCAGACAGGGGGCGAAGACTACACCTTC

j_gene: TRBJ2-5
v_gene: TRBV5-1
abundance: .
d_gene: TRBD1
CDR3aa: CASSKGTVSDQETQYF
CDR3nt: TGCGCCAGCAGCAAAGGGACAGTAAGCGACCAAGAGACCCAGTACTTC

j_gene: TRBJ2-7
v_gene: TRBV5-5
abundance: .
d_gene: TRBD1
CDR3aa: CASSLGTGGISYEQYF
CDR3nt: TGTGCCAGCAGCCTAGGGACAGGGGGTATCTCCTACGAGCAGTACTTC

j_gene: TRBJ2-7
v_gene: TRBV5-6
abundance: .
d_gene: TRBD2
CDR3aa: CASSLASLAATDEQYF
CDR3nt: TGTGCCAGCAGCTTGGCCTCTCTAGCGGCGACGGACGAGCAGTACTTC

j_gene: TRBJ1-2
v_gene: TRBV12-3/TRBV12-4
abundance: .
d_gene: .
CDR3aa: CASSLIRGGYTF
CDR3nt: TGTGCCAGCAGTCTAATCAGGGGTGGCTACACCTTC

j_gene: TRBJ1-3
v_gene: TRBV23-1
abundance: .
d_gene: .
CDR3aa: CASSQAWRFNTIYF
CDR3nt: TGCGCCAGCAGTCAGGCATGGCGGTTCAACACCATATATTTT

j_gene: TRBJ2-5
v_gene: TRBV6-5
abundance: .
d_gene: TRBD1
CDR3aa: CASSYWAGGGETQYF
CDR3nt: TGTGCCAGCAGTTACTGGGCAGGGGGTGGGGAGACCCAGTACTTC

j_gene: TRBJ2-7
v_gene: TRBV19
abundance: .
d_gene: TRBD2
CDR3aa: CASSIGAGSSYEQYF
CDR3nt: TGTGCCAGTAGTATAGGAGCGGGGAGCTCCTACGAGCAGTACTTC

j_gene: TRBJ2-3
v_gene: TRBV18
abundance: .
d_gene: TRBD2
CDR3aa: CASSPRGSGSTDTQYF
CDR3nt: TGTGCCAGCTCACCTCGGGGTAGCGGGAGCACAGATACGCAGTATTTT

j_gene: TRBJ1-6
v_gene: TRBV18
abundance: .
d_gene: .
CDR3aa: CASSPNREIMNNSPLHF
CDR3nt: TGTGCCAGCTCACCTAATAGGGAGATTATGAATAATTCACCCCTCCACTTT

j_gene: TRBJ1-2
v_gene: TRBV3-1/TRBV3-2
abundance: .
d_gene: .
CDR3aa: CASSHLDGYTF
CDR3nt: TGTGCCAGCAGCCATCTCGATGGCTACACCTTC

j_gene: TRBJ2-1
v_gene: TRBV9
abundance: .
d_gene: TRBD2
CDR3aa: CASSPGLASDEQFF
CDR3nt: TGTGCCAGCAGCCCGGGACTAGCTAGCGATGAGCAGTTCTTC

j_gene: TRBJ1-6
v_gene: TRBV24-1
abundance: .
d_gene: .
CDR3aa: CATSSRRGRQSSYNSPLHF
CDR3nt: TGTGCCACCAGTTCCCGGAGGGGACGACAAAGCTCCTATAATTCACCCCTCCACTTT

j_gene: TRBJ2-2
v_gene: TRBV5-5
abundance: .
d_gene: .
CDR3aa: CASSSIPYRETGELFF
CDR3nt: TGTGCCAGCAGTAGTATCCCTTACAGGGAAACCGGGGAGCTGTTTTTT

j_gene: TRBJ2-2
v_gene: TRBV21-1
abundance: .
d_gene: .
CDR3aa: CASSKRFRPHPGPAGELFF
CDR3nt: TGTGCCAGCAGCAAAAGGTTCCGGCCGCACCCAGGGCCGGCCGGGGAGCTGTTTTTT

j_gene: TRBJ2-6
v_gene: TRBV24-1
abundance: .
d_gene: .
CDR3aa: CAPQDDNTGANVLTF
CDR3nt: TGTGCCCCCCAAGACGACAATACTGGGGCCAACGTCCTGACTTTC

j_gene: TRBJ2-1
v_gene: TRBV9
abundance: .
d_gene: TRBD2
CDR3aa: CASSRTSGRAPYNEQFF
CDR3nt: TGTGCCAGCAGCCGCACTAGCGGGAGGGCCCCCTACAATGAGCAGTTCTTC

j_gene: TRBJ2-3
v_gene: TRBV5-1
abundance: .
d_gene: .
CDR3aa: CASSLGTTTDTQYF
CDR3nt: TGCGCCAGCAGCTTGGGGACAACCACAGATACGCAGTATTTT

j_gene: TRBJ2-2
v_gene: TRBV4-1
abundance: .
d_gene: TRBD2
CDR3aa: CASSQKWGGEALNTGELFF
CDR3nt: TGCGCCAGCAGCCAAAAATGGGGGGGTGAGGCCCTGAACACCGGGGAGCTGTTTTTT

j_gene: TRBJ2-6
v_gene: TRBV9
abundance: .
d_gene: .
CDR3aa: CASKTGPGANVLTF
CDR3nt: TGTGCCAGCAAAACAGGGCCCGGGGCCAACGTCCTGACTTTC

j_gene: TRBJ2-7
v_gene: TRBV5-1
abundance: .
d_gene: .
CDR3aa: CASSLARDTYEQYF
CDR3nt: TGCGCCAGCAGCTTGGCCAGGGACACCTACGAGCAGTACTTC

j_gene: TRBJ1-3
v_gene: TRBV6-5
abundance: .
d_gene: .
CDR3aa: CASTPASSGNTIYF
CDR3nt: TGTGCCAGCACTCCTGCGAGCTCTGGAAACACCATATATTTT

j_gene: TRBJ2-3
v_gene: TRBV6-5
abundance: .
d_gene: .
CDR3aa: CASSYIVTDTQYF
CDR3nt: TGTGCCAGCAGTTACATCGTCACAGATACGCAGTATTTT

j_gene: TRBJ2-3
v_gene: TRBV30
abundance: .
d_gene: TRBD2
CDR3aa: CAWNAGGTDTQYF
CDR3nt: TGTGCCTGGAATGCGGGAGGCACAGATACGCAGTATTTT

j_gene: TRBJ2-3
v_gene: TRBV18
abundance: .
d_gene: .
CDR3aa: CASSPREGTDTQYF
CDR3nt: TGTGCCAGCTCACCTCGGGAAGGCACAGATACGCAGTATTTT